Below are 26 T cell receptor beta chains sequenced from a single sample in a study of beta chain features in type 1 diabetes. Expressed TCRB transcripts were sequenced because the isolated RNA had all been reverse transcribed beforehand. TCRdb's table, derived via immunoSEQ multiplex PCR, lists solely in-frame clones and lacks some. The table shows around 600,000 clones, with roughly 12% occurring only once. Findings and caveats of the study: TCRB CDR3s were moderately but significantly shorter in Type 1 diabetes patients in all four CD4+ subsets.

The antigens of these receptors remain unknown. The specimen sequenced was naive CD4+ T cells from blood. The receptors were sampled from a man aged 25 to 40 with type 1 diabetes.

There are a few counts of this clone. V is TRBV10-3 and J is TRBJ2-7; 8 nucleotides match TRBD1. Germline CDR1 ENHRY, CDR2 SYGVKD. The CDR3 sequence is 13 residues long. V lost 8 bases and J lost 2; bases outside the gene matches: 5. The CDR3 sequence is CAIARQGTYEQYF. The DNA of the CDR3 is TGTGCCATCGCGAGACAGGGGACCTACGAGCAGTACTTC.

This clone was observed a handful of times. The sample has other DNA sequences that encode this CDR3 too. The chain links TRBV9 to TRBJ2-7, with 11 bases aligning to TRBD1. The V gene end was trimmed by 0 bases and the J gene end by 2 bases; junction bases not matched to a gene: 4. Germline V gene lookup returns CDR1 SGDLS and CDR2 YYNGEE. This CDR3 is built from 16 residues. The DNA for the CDR3 is TGTGCCAGCAGCGTAGATTGGGGACAGGGGGCCTACGAGCAGTACTTC. It codes for CASSVDWGQGAYEQYF. The variable domain in full, completed from reference TRBV9 and TRBJ2-7, reads DSGVTQTPKHLITATGQRVTLRCSPRSGDLSVYWYQQSLDQGLQFLIQYYNGEERAKGNILERFSAQQFPDLHSELNLSSLELGDSALYFCASSVDWGQGAYEQYFGPGTRLTVT.

The genes are TRBV18 and TRBJ2-1; D call uncertain. Germline-derived CDR1 and CDR2 are KGHSH and LQKENI. The CDR3 is made up of 12 amino acids. The V and J ends lost 3 bases and 8 bases respectively, with 8 bases between them. The DNA of the CDR3 is TGTGCCAGCTCACCCGCTTGGGATGAGCAGTTCTTC. Protein product: CASSPAWDEQFF.

A remark on this clone: Other DNA sequences in this specimen translate into the identical CDR3. This chain uses TRBV6-5 with TRBJ2-2; D gene uncertain. The CDR3 has 13 amino acids. The V and J ends lost 5 bases and 1 base respectively, with 5 bases between them. Germline assignment: CDR1 MNHEY and CDR2 SVGAGI. Here the CDR3 DNA reads TGTGCCAGCAGTCCGAGGAACACCGGGGAGCTGTTTTTT. Protein product: CASSPRNTGELFF.

The chain carries TRBV30 and TRBJ1-2; 7 bases match TRBD1. The V segment lost 2 bases and the J segment 8 bases; nucleotides outside the gene matches: 8. Germline assignment: CDR1 GTSNPN and CDR2 SVGIG (reference sequence). The CDR3 has 13 amino acids. CDR3 protein: CAWSLDRARGYTF. As DNA, the CDR3 is TGTGCCTGGAGTCTCGACAGGGCCAGGGGCTACACCTTC.

There are a few counts of this clone. The chain carries TRBV9 and TRBJ1-1; no clear D. CDR3 length: 15 residues. Trimming removed 3 bases at V and 0 bases at J, with 12 bases between. Germline CDR1 SGDLS, CDR2 YYNGEE. The CDR3 DNA reads as TGTGCCAGCAGCGACGGGAGGACCATGAACACTGAAGCTTTCTTT. This sequence encodes CASSDGRTMNTEAFF.

CDR3 loop: CASSLVAGGTDTQYF. The DNA of the CDR3 is TGTGCCAGCAGCTTAGTAGCTGGGGGCACAGATACGCAGTATTTT. The rearrangement joins TRBV11-2 to TRBJ2-3; the D is unclear. Trimming took off 1 base at V and 1 base at J, with 9 bases between the two ends. In germline, CDR1 is SGHAT, CDR2 FQNNGV. This CDR3 contains 15 residues.

This clone was observed a few times. V usage is TRBV2 and J usage is TRBJ2-3; possibly TRBD1 for D (6 bases). The V end was cut by 5 bases, the J end by 1 base, with 10 bases between. CDR1 SNHLY and CDR2 FYNNEI come from the germline V gene. CDR3 length: 14 amino acids. CDR3 sequence reads: CASSRDTGTDTQYF. The CDR3 DNA reads TGTGCCAGCAGTCGGGACACCGGCACAGATACGCAGTATTTT.

This rearrangement joins TRBV11-3 to TRBJ2-1; 13 bases agree with TRBD2. Germline values: CDR1 SGHNT, CDR2 YENEEA. The CDR3 has 17 residues. Trimming at V came to 3 bases and at J to 3 bases, leaving 5 bases not matched to a gene. DNA of the CDR3: TGTGCCAGCAGCTTTACGACTAGCGGGGGGAACTACAATGAGCAGTTCTTC. Its translation: CASSFTTSGGNYNEQFF.

This clone showed up many times. The chain combines TRBV7-9 with TRBJ2-4; D is undetermined. Trimming removed 3 bases at V and 13 bases at J, with 16 bases between. CDR1 and CDR2 (germline): SEHNR, FQNEAQ (reference sequence). CDR3 length: 13 residues. CDR3 nucleotide sequence: TGTGCCAGCAGCTTGGTACAAACAGCATTGCAGTACTTC. Translated, it gives CASSLVQTALQYF. The variable domain in full, with the rest retrieved from reference TRBV7-9 and TRBJ2-4, is DTGVSQNPRHKITKRGQNVTFRCDPISEHNRLYWYRQTLGQGPEFLTYFQNEAQLEKSRLLSDRFSAERPKGSFSTLEIQRTEQGDSAMYLCASSLVQTALQYFGAGTRLSVL.

The chain joins TRBV6-6 to TRBJ2-7, with 7 bases that match TRBD2. The junction had 8 bases not matched to a gene; V was cut back by 8 bases and J by 4 bases. The germline V gene has CDR1 MNHNY and CDR2 SVGAGI (reference sequence). The CDR3 length is 13 residues. The CDR3 DNA is TGTGCCAGCGCTCGGGACTACATTTACGAGCAGTACTTC. Its protein product is CASARDYIYEQYF.

Only a few counts were recorded for this clone. This sequence joins TRBV2 and TRBJ1-2; a weak D match, TRBD1 (5 bases). Trimming stripped 1 base from V and 4 bases from J, with 10 bases between. Per the germline V gene, CDR1 is SNHLY and CDR2 is FYNNEI. This CDR3 is 14 amino acids long. In DNA form, the CDR3 reads TGTGCCAGCAGTGAAGGGGGGAAGGGCTATGGCTACACCTTC. Protein: CASSEGGKGYGYTF.

V gene TRBV7-9 combines with J gene TRBJ2-3, with 8 bases identical to TRBD2. The CDR3 has 18 amino acids. Germline lookup yields CDR1 SEHNR and CDR2 FQNEAQ (reference sequence). Germline trimming cut 6 bases from V and 4 bases from J; bases unmatched to any gene: 18. This CDR3 reads CASSPNGPGLGNADTQYF. For the CDR3, the DNA is TGTGCCAGCAGTCCCAACGGGCCGGGACTAGGTAACGCAGATACGCAGTATTTT.

This clone has just a few counts. This sequence joins TRBV2 and TRBJ2-3; TRBD2 matches at 11 bases. Germline CDR1 and CDR2: SNHLY and FYNNEI. V lost 5 bases and J lost 1; bases outside the gene matches: 8. CDR3 size: 17 residues. CDR3 nucleotide sequence: TGTGCCAGCAGTTTTATAGCGGGGGGGCCAGGCACAGATACGCAGTATTTT. Protein sequence: CASSFIAGGPGTDTQYF.

This clone was detected only a few times. The V gene is TRBV5-6, the J gene TRBJ1-5; perhaps TRBD1 as D (6 bases). Germline V CDR1 and CDR2: SGHDT, YYEEEE. The CDR3 contains 15 residues. Trimming took 4 bases from V and 1 from J, leaving 12 bases between them. This CDR3 is CASSETGASNQPQHF. CDR3 nucleotide sequence: TGTGCCAGCAGCGAGACAGGTGCCAGCAATCAGCCCCAGCATTTT.

This clone has a handful of counts. The chain carries TRBV30 and TRBJ1-6, with TRBD1 identical over 10 bases. CDR3 length: 17 residues. After removal of 4 bases from V and 3 bases from J, the junction contained 9 bases not matched to a gene. The germline CDR1 and CDR2 sequences are GTSNPN and SVGIG (reference sequence). The CDR3 spells CAWTLTGTGDYNSPLHF. DNA of the CDR3: TGTGCCTGGACCCTTACCGGGACAGGGGACTATAATTCACCCCTCCACTTT.

This clone has more than one count but fewer than ten. Other DNA sequences in this specimen translate into the identical CDR3. This chain connects TRBV18 to TRBJ1-4; unclear D gene. V was cut by 6 bases and J by 0 bases, with 8 bases left in between. This CDR3 spans 14 amino acids. Germline-derived CDR1 and CDR2 are KGHSH and LQKENI. The CDR3, as DNA: TGTGCCAGCTCTCCGGGAGCAACTAATGAAAAACTGTTTTTT. It translates to CASSPGATNEKLFF.

This clone occurred a few times. The chain employs TRBV19 and TRBJ2-6, with D possibly being TRBD1 or TRBD2 (5 bases each). Per germline, CDR1 LNHDA and CDR2 SQIVND (reference sequence). Trimming left V 7 bases short and J 1 base short, with 11 bases between. The CDR3 extends over 15 amino acids. The DNA of the CDR3 is TGTGCCAGTACCCTGGGGGAATCTGGGGCCAACGTCCTGACTTTC. Translating it yields CASTLGESGANVLTF. The full variable domain, rest sourced from reference TRBV19 and TRBJ2-6, is DGGITQSPKYLFRKEGQNVTLSCEQNLNHDAMYWYRQDPGQGLRLIYYSQIVNDFQKGDIAEGYSVSREKKESFPLTVTSAQKNPTAFYLCASTLGESGANVLTFGAGSRLTVL.

V is TRBV6-5 and J is TRBJ2-4, with 7 bases matching TRBD1. Germline V gene lookup returns CDR1 MNHEY and CDR2 SVGAGI. Trimming cost V 0 bases and J 0 bases; bases outside gene matches: 2. The length of the CDR3 is 16 residues. The CDR3 spells CASSYSQGIAKNIQYF. The CDR3 region has the DNA TGTGCCAGCAGTTACTCACAGGGGATAGCCAAAAACATTCAGTACTTC.

The chain is built from TRBV5-1 and TRBJ2-7; TRBD1 matches 9 bases. J gave up 0 bases and V 3 bases, and 4 bases lay outside the gene matches. Germline lookup yields CDR1 SGHRS and CDR2 YFSETQ. The CDR3 loop spans 15 amino acids. The CDR3 DNA sequence: TGCGCCAGCAGCTCGCGGACAGGGGTCTCCTACGAGCAGTACTTC. Its translation: CASSSRTGVSYEQYF.

This clone was found a few times. This CDR3 reads CASSQDTGYGYTF. The CDR3 coding sequence is TGTGCCAGCAGCCAGGACACAGGATATGGCTACACCTTC. The chain employs TRBV7-2 and TRBJ1-2; D perhaps matches TRBD1 (5 bases). The germline CDR1 and CDR2 sequences are SGHTA and FQGNSA. V lost 5 bases to trimming and J lost 5 bases, with 12 bases between them. CDR3 length: 13 amino acids.

This clone has just a few counts. The rearrangement uses TRBV6-5 and TRBJ2-3, with TRBD1 matching 11 bases. The junction had 5 bases not matched to a gene; V was cut back by 2 bases and J by 7 bases. The length of the CDR3 is 15 residues. CDR1 is MNHEY, CDR2 SVGAGI, per germline. This chain's CDR3 is CASSYPGTGGNTQYF. The DNA of the CDR3 is TGTGCCAGCAGTTACCCCGGGACAGGGGGGAATACGCAGTATTTT.

This clone was seen only a few times. The V call is TRBV4-3, the J call TRBJ2-1; D might be TRBD1 (5 bases). The V end lost 1 base, the J end lost 9 bases, and 13 bases lay between the germline ends. Per the germline V gene, CDR1 is LGHNA and CDR2 is YSLEER. CDR3 length: 14 amino acids. CDR3 residues: CASSQGSGNGEQFF. Written as DNA, the CDR3 is TGCGCCAGCAGCCAAGGATCAGGGAACGGTGAGCAGTTCTTC.

This clone was observed a handful of times. V usage is TRBV9 and J usage is TRBJ2-2; unclear D gene. CDR1 is SGDLS, CDR2 YYNGEE, per germline. Trimming removed 0 bases from V and 6 bases from J, with 12 bases in between. This CDR3 has 15 residues. CDR3 nucleotides: TGTGCCAGCAGCGTAGAAGTGTCGCTCCCCGGGGAGCTGTTTTTT. Protein product: CASSVEVSLPGELFF.

Only a few counts were recorded for this clone. The chain uses TRBV7-3 and TRBJ2-1; D not resolved. Germline values: CDR1 SGHTA, CDR2 FQGTGA. V was shortened by 5 bases and J by 5 bases, with 7 bases between the two germline ends. This CDR3 has 12 residues. The CDR3 reads CASSDQDNEQFF. The CDR3 DNA reads TGTGCCAGCAGCGATCAAGACAATGAGCAGTTCTTC. Combining the CDR3 with reference TRBV7-3 and TRBJ2-1 gives the whole variable domain GAGVSQTPSNKVTEKGKYVELRCDPISGHTALYWYRQSLGQGPEFLIYFQGTGAADDSGLPNDRFFAVRPEGSVSTLKIQRTERGDSAVYLCASSDQDNEQFFGPGTRLTVL.

This chain links TRBV18 with TRBJ1-1, with D unclear. Trimming stripped 1 base from V and 3 bases from J, with 9 bases between. The CDR3 has 14 residues. Germline V gene sequence: CDR1 KGHSH, CDR2 LQKENI. For the CDR3, the DNA is TGTGCCAGCTCACCACTGGGGTGGGACACTGAAGCTTTCTTT. Its protein product is CASSPLGWDTEAFF.